This TCR beta chain was captured by sequencing in a study of a mutant IDH1 vaccine in newly diagnosed glioma (dated by TCRdb to about 2021). Regarding the study in general: Vaccination began 4-6 weeks after radiotherapy alone, or alongside temozolomide cycles in the chemotherapy-containing groups. Of the roughly 30 treated patients, around 60% were male and approximately 38% were female, and the mean age was 40.4 years. Before enrollment, patients had received standard therapy of radiotherapy alone, temozolomide alone, or radiochemotherapy with temozolomide; most received the combination. The week-35 safety follow-up was designated visit V12, and the week-47 end of study was designated visit V13. Peripheral blood was drawn at six visits: V03 (baseline), V05, V07, V10, V12 and V13. Longitudinal TCRB deep sequencing was performed for some 25 treated patients wherever samples were available for exploratory analyses. Overall study results and their limits: According to the authors, sample limitations meant that analyses of patient blood samples could not be reproduced. Availability determined which PBMC samples were chosen for TCRB deep sequencing. Immune responses induced by the vaccine were seen in roughly 95% of patients across multiple MHC alleles. Pseudoprogression appeared unrelated to alterations in the top peripheral T cell clonotypes detected by TCRB sequencing.

The library was produced with the immunoSEQ multiplex PCR assay. The hsTCRB Kit was used according to the manufacturer's protocol to amplify rearranged TCR beta chain sequences. Sequencing of TCRB libraries was carried out on an Illumina MiSeq. The authors' analysis ran thus. The kit vendor's proprietary platform handled demultiplexing, trimming and gene mapping. TCRdb holds this immuneACCESS table with in-frame rearrangements only. Some clones are missing; in checked studies, unresolved V genes explain under half, and the rest has no known cause. D and trimming were read from the DNA, whereas the V and J calls and clone size are those reported in that table. This sample is represented by over 35,000 clones; 65% to 90% of them were singletons. 5.1% of the sample belongs to the ten largest clones. Per the publication, the time point label means: week 35, safety follow-up. Every vaccine dose consisted of 300 ug of a 20-mer mutant IDH1 peptide in Montanide, administered subcutaneously together with topical imiquimod. Eight vaccinations were administered to patients in weeks 1, 3, 5, 7, 11, 15, 19 and 23, corresponding to visits V03 through V10. Newly diagnosed WHO grade 3 or 4 IDH1-mutant astrocytomas showing loss of nuclear ATRX were present in the donors. The samples were drawn from NOA16, a multicentre, single-arm, open-label phase I trial in Germany that tested a mutant IDH1 peptide vaccine in humans for the first time. Genomic DNA for TCRB sequencing was extracted from EDTA blood using the DNeasy Blood and Tissue Kit.

Points on this clone: Which antigen it targets is not known. No qualities accompany the bases; no much larger clone lies one base away.

Reading from cysteine to phenylalanine, the CDR3 counts 13 amino acids. Just the 39-base CDR3 DNA is kept, in frame starting at base 1. The germline V gene encodes CDR1 MNHEY and CDR2 SMNVEV (reference sequence). Cut back by 5 bases and 4 bases, the V and J ends lie 12 bases apart. This receptor chain uses TRBV27 and TRBJ2-7; a weak D assignment points to TRBD2 (5 bases agree). The input for sequencing was PBMCs, taken from a glioma patient whose treatment included an IDH1 peptide vaccine. This TCR was recovered from a woman in her 50s with glioma. The CDR3 reads as follows: CASSLRGFYEQYF. The nucleotide sequence reads TGTGCCAGCAGTCTCCGGGGATTTTACGAGCAGTACTTC.